The entry below gives a single T cell receptor (beta chain) sequence along with its context. Its antigen is as yet unknown. Sampled while nominally healthy, donors likely had unrecorded immune exposures. Researchers ran the PCR with 60 Vbeta and 13 Jbeta primers. The table came from immunoSEQ multiplex PCR; TCRdb's copy has only in-frame clones and leaves some out. Altogether some 150,000 clones are present, around 77% being singletons, with the ten largest covering roughly 3.5%. The entry originates in a study of cytomegalovirus exposure and HLA in healthy donors. The V gene's germline CDR1 is MDHEN and CDR2 SYDVKM. V lost 4 bases, J lost 5 bases, and 23 bases lay in between. CDR3 length equals 17 residues. Study-wide results and caveats: CMV serostatus was the sole immune exposure information available.

Sample: PBMCs. The clonotype was recovered from a man under 40 in good health and CMV-seropositive. This sequence joins TRBV28 and TRBJ1-2, with D perhaps matching TRBD1 (6 bases). The CDR3 DNA sequence: TGTGCCAGCAGTTCACCTGAATCCGGACAGCGAGCTTATGGCTACACCTTC. Translation: CASSSPESGQRAYGYTF.